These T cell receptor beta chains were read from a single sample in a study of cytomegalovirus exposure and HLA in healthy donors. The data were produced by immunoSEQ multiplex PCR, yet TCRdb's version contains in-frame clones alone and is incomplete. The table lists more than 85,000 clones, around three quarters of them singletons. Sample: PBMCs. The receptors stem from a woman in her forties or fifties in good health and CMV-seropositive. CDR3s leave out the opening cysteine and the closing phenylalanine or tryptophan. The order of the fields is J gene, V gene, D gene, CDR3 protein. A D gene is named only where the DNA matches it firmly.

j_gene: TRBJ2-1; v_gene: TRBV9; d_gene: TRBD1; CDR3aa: ASSPRTGETYNEQF
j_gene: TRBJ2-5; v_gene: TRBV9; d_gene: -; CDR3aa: ASSAGDRGSQETQY
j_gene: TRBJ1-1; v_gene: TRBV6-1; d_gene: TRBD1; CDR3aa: ASRDRVGTEAF
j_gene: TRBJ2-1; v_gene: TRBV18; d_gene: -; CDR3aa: ASSVPFGSYNEQF
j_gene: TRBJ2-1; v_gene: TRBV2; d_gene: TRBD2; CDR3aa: ASPGLAGNEQF
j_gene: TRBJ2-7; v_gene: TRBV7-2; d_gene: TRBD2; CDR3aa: ASSFGGTAYEQY
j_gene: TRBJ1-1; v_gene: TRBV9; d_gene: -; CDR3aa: ASSAQWINTEAF
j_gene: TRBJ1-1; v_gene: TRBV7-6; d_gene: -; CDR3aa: ASSSNREGGDTEAF
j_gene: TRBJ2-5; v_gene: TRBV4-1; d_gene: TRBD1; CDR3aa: ASSRLGTGETQY
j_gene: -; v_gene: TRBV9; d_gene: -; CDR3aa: ASSVGAGGGYEQY
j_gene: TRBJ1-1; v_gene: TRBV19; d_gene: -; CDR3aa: ASSTWERNTEAF
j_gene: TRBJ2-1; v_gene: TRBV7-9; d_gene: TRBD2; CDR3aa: ASSSRGGRLEQF
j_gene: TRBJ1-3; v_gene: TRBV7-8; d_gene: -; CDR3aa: ASSTLGLSGNTIY
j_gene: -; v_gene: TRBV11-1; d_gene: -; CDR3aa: ASSPEAYGYEQY
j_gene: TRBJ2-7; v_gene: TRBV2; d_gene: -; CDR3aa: ASIRDQGTYEQY
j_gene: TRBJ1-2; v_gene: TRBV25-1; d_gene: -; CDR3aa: ASADLGYT
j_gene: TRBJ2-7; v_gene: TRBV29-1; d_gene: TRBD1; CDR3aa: SGGQGSSYEQY
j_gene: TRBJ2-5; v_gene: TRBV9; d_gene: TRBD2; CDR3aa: ASSVGSGGETQY
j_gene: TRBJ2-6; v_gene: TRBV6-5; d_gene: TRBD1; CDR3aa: ASSYSRDRFNVLT
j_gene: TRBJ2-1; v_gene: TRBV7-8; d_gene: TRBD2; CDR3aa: ASRGLADYNEQF
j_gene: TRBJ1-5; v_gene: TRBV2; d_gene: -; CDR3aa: ASSPDSSNQPQH
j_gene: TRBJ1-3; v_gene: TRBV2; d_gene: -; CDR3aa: ASSVGDAGNTIY
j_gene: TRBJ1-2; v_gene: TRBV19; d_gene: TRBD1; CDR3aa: ASSIRDSYGYT
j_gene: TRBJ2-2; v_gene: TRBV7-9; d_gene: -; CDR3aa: ASSSDSRYTGELF
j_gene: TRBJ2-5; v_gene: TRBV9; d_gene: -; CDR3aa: ASSAQAFQETQY
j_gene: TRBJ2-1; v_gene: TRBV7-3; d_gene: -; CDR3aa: ASSLNGRLGPYNEQF
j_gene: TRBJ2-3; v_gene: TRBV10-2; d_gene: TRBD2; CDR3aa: ASSPLAGTDTQY
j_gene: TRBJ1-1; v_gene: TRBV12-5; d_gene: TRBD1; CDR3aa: ASDPTGYTEAF